This T cell receptor beta chain was obtained from a study of regulatory T cells in long-lasting Graves disease. V lost 5 bases and J 6 bases, leaving 11 bases between the germline ends. Germline lookup yields CDR1 MDHEN and CDR2 SYDVKM. The CDR3 sequence is 12 residues long. The authors built TCR beta libraries using iRepertoire HTBI primers and Arm-PCR of CDR3 regions. TCRdb reprocessed the multiplex PCR reads via MiXCR and lists one record per CDR3 protein. Among approximately 400,000 distinct CDR3 sequences, roughly 25% were seen once, and the ten largest hold under 35%. Sample time point: persistent/refractory GD, antithyroid drugs over 5 years with positive TRAb. RNA isolated from PBMCs was used to make the TCR library. There are a few counts of this clonotype.

The material sequenced was peripheral blood mononuclear cells (PBMCs), taken when the disease was refractory, from a patient treated with antithyroid drugs. The rearrangement joins TRBV28 to TRBJ2-7; no reliable D call. This clonotype was sampled from a woman in her 40s with Graves disease. CDR3: CASSRRSSEQYF. The CDR3 DNA sequence: TGTGCCAGCAGTCGTCGGAGCTCCGAGCAGTACTTC.